These 32 T cell receptor beta chains were all obtained from the same sample, sequenced in a study of PD-1 blockade in classical Hodgkin lymphoma. Generated by immunoSEQ multiplex PCR, the TCRdb table keeps only in-frame clones and is missing some. The sample has 95,000 to 100,000 clones, about 89% seen once. Relapses following autologous stem cell transplantation were seen in all patients, with brentuximab vedotin exposure varying. Specimen: peripheral blood mononuclear cells (PBMCs), collected before the second cycle of nivolumab. The receptors derive from a human donor with classical Hodgkin lymphoma.

This sequence joins TRBV7-9 and TRBJ2-7; maybe TRBD1 (5 bases). Deletions cut 1 base from V and 5 bases from J, with 15 bases between. The CDR3 contains 15 residues. The germline CDR1 and CDR2 sequences are SEHNR and FQNEAQ (reference sequence). Here the CDR3 DNA reads TGTGCCAGCAGCTTAGAGGCAGGGATGACCCACGAGCAGTACTTC. Protein: CASSLEAGMTHEQYF. Combining the CDR3 with reference TRBV7-9 and TRBJ2-7 gives the whole variable domain DTGVSQNPRHKITKRGQNVTFRCDPISEHNRLYWYRQTLGQGPEFLTYFQNEAQLEKSRLLSDRFSAERPKGSFSTLEIQRTEQGDSAMYLCASSLEAGMTHEQYFGPGTRLTVT.

A single count supports this clone. Other DNA variants within this sample encode the same CDR3. The DNA of the CDR3 is TGTGCCAGTAGTATCACAGGGATGAACACTGAAGCTTTCTTT. This translates into CASSITGMNTEAFF. The chain recombines TRBV19 with TRBJ1-1; a weak D match, TRBD1 (6 bases). This CDR3 is 14 amino acids long. V lost 3 bases and J lost 0, with 8 bases in between. CDR1 and CDR2 from the germline V gene are LNHDA and SQIVND (reference sequence).

The chain employs TRBV13 and TRBJ2-1, with a possible D match to TRBD2 (5 bases). Germline CDR1 PRHDT, CDR2 FYEKMQ (reference sequence). The V and J ends lost 3 bases and 3 bases respectively, with 15 bases between them. The CDR3 sequence is 16 residues long. The CDR3 reads CASSLSREADYNEQFF. For the CDR3, the DNA is TGTGCCAGCAGCTTGTCCCGGGAAGCGGACTACAATGAGCAGTTCTTC.

V gene TRBV28 combines with J gene TRBJ2-1, with D uncertain. Looked up from germline, CDR1 is MDHEN and CDR2 is SYDVKM. This CDR3 contains 13 residues. V was clipped by 4 bases and J by 0 bases, with 4 bases between them. CDR3 residues: CASSSPSYNEQFF. The CDR3, as DNA: TGTGCCAGCAGTTCCCCCTCCTACAATGAGCAGTTCTTC.

This chain connects TRBV13 to TRBJ2-6; no reliable D call. The germline V gene has CDR1 PRHDT and CDR2 FYEKMQ (reference sequence). Trimming cost V 5 bases and J 2 bases, with 10 bases left between them. The CDR3 consists of 15 residues. The DNA of the CDR3 is TGTGCCAGCAGCCCCATTTTGCCTGGGGCCAACGTCCTGACTTTC. Its protein is CASSPILPGANVLTF.

This clone occurred a few times. The chain joins TRBV6-5 to TRBJ2-7; perhaps D is TRBD1 or TRBD2 (5 bases each). The germline V gene has CDR1 MNHEY and CDR2 SVGAGI. The CDR3 has 15 amino acids. Deletions cut 0 bases from V and 6 bases from J, with 15 bases between. In DNA, the CDR3 is TGTGCCAGCAGTTACTCGGGGGAAAATGCTCTCGAGCAGTACTTC. It is translated as CASSYSGENALEQYF.

J is TRBJ2-5 and V is TRBV5-1, with D perhaps TRBD2 (5 bases). The germline V gene has CDR1 SGHRS and CDR2 YFSETQ. Trimming took off 1 base at V and 4 bases at J, with 17 bases between the two ends. The CDR3 sequence is 16 residues long. The CDR3 coding sequence is TGCGCCAGCAGCTTGCCGGCTAGCCAAAACCCAGAGACCCAGTACTTC. Translation gives CASSLPASQNPETQYF.

The chain joins TRBV5-6 to TRBJ1-5, with a weak D call TRBD1 (5 bases). The germline CDR1 and CDR2 sequences are SGHDT and YYEEEE. Trimming cost V 4 bases and J 0 bases, with 20 bases left between them. The CDR3 is 18 residues long. The CDR3, as DNA: TGTGCCAGCAGCCCGAGCCGGGACGGACCTTATAGCAATCAGCCCCAGCATTTT. It translates to CASSPSRDGPYSNQPQHF.

The chain combines TRBV4-3 with TRBJ1-1; the D gene is possibly TRBD1 (6 bases). From germline, CDR1 is LGHNA and CDR2 YSLEER. The CDR3 covers 14 residues. With 7 bases removed from V and 3 bases from J, the gap between germline ends came to 15 bases. CDR3 residues: CASKGGSQDTEAFF. CDR3 sequence (DNA): TGCGCCAGCAAGGGGGGCAGTCAGGACACTGAAGCTTTCTTT.

The chain links TRBV27 to TRBJ2-6; D unclear. V lost 4 bases and J 6 bases, leaving 13 bases between the germline ends. This CDR3 has 15 amino acids. CDR1 is MNHEY and CDR2 is SMNVEV in the germline V gene (reference sequence). The CDR3, as DNA: TGTGCCAGCAGTTCCTTAGGAGTGAAGGCCAACGTCCTGACTTTC. Residues: CASSSLGVKANVLTF. The full variable domain, completed using reference TRBV27 and TRBJ2-6, is EAQVTQNPRYLITVTGKKLTVTCSQNMNHEYMSWYRQDPGLGLRQIYYSMNVEVTDKGDVPEGYKVSRKEKRNFPLILESPSPNQTSLYFCASSSLGVKANVLTFGAGSRLTVL.

J is TRBJ1-5 and V is TRBV16, with a weak D call TRBD1 (5 bases). The ends were cut back, 1 base at V and 9 bases at J, with 13 bases in the middle. CDR1 and CDR2 from the germline V gene are KGHSY and FQNENV. This CDR3 has 14 residues. CDR3 DNA sequence: TGTGCCAGCAGCCAATATAAAGGGGTTGGGCCCCAGCATTTT. Encoded protein: CASSQYKGVGPQHF.

The rearrangement links TRBV5-1 to TRBJ1-4; D is possibly TRBD1 (5 bases). The CDR3 contains 13 residues. Looked up from germline, CDR1 is SGHRS and CDR2 is YFSETQ. V was cut by 3 bases and J by 11 bases, with 14 bases left in between. CDR3 in DNA: TGCGCCAGCAGCTCCAACCGACAGAGTAAACTGTTTTTT. Translation: CASSSNRQSKLFF.

This chain links TRBV7-2 with TRBJ2-2, with D uncertain. Germline loops: CDR1 SGHTA, CDR2 FQGNSA. Trimming took off 1 base at V and 3 bases at J, with 6 bases between the two ends. The CDR3 loop spans 14 amino acids. CDR3 sequence: CASSLVLHTGELFF. The CDR3 bases are TGTGCCAGCAGCTTAGTCTTACACACCGGGGAGCTGTTTTTT. The variable domain in full, with the rest retrieved from reference TRBV7-2 and TRBJ2-2, is GAGVSQSPSNKVTEKGKDVELRCDPISGHTALYWYRQSLGQGLEFLIYFQGNSAPDKSGLPSDRFSAERTGGSVSTLTIQRTQQEDSAVYLCASSLVLHTGELFFGEGSRLTVL.

The J gene is TRBJ1-5, the V gene TRBV6-6; weak D call: TRBD1 (5 bases). The ends were cut back, 6 bases at V and 6 bases at J, with 21 bases in the middle. This CDR3 spans 16 amino acids. Germline V CDR1 and CDR2: MNHNY, SVGAGI (reference sequence). CDR3 bases: TGTGCCAGCAGAACCCATTCGGGGGGTAAGCGTCAGCCCCAGCATTTT. Translated: CASRTHSGGKRQPQHF.

The rearrangement links TRBV7-9 to TRBJ1-5; D is undetermined. The V gene lost 1 base and the J gene lost 6 bases, with 16 bases spanning the gap. The CDR3 length is 16 residues. Germline V gives CDR1 SEHNR, CDR2 FQNEAQ (reference sequence). The CDR3 sequence: CASSLEGAGLGQPQHF. For the CDR3, the DNA is TGTGCCAGCAGCTTAGAGGGTGCAGGCCTGGGTCAGCCCCAGCATTTT. Variable domain in full (rest from reference TRBV7-9 and TRBJ1-5): DTGVSQNPRHKITKRGQNVTFRCDPISEHNRLYWYRQTLGQGPEFLTYFQNEAQLEKSRLLSDRFSAERPKGSFSTLEIQRTEQGDSAMYLCASSLEGAGLGQPQHFGDGTRLSIL.

V gene TRBV9 combines with J gene TRBJ2-1; 10 nucleotides align to TRBD2. Germline V gives CDR1 SGDLS, CDR2 YYNGEE. The V gene end was trimmed by 3 bases and the J gene end by 0 bases; junction bases not matched to a gene: 6. The CDR3 has 17 residues. The chain's CDR3 is CASSERTSGNSYNEQFF. The CDR3 coding sequence is TGTGCCAGCAGCGAGCGAACTAGCGGGAACTCCTACAATGAGCAGTTCTTC.

The V call is TRBV7-9, the J call TRBJ2-1, with a tentative D call TRBD1 (5 bases). CDR3 length equals 19 residues. V was shortened by 1 base and J by 1 base, with 20 bases between the two germline ends. CDR1 SEHNR and CDR2 FQNEAQ come from the germline V gene (reference sequence). The CDR3 loop reads CASSLGVTTERWSYNEQFF. CDR3 DNA sequence: TGTGCCAGCAGCTTAGGCGTGACGACAGAGAGGTGGTCCTACAATGAGCAGTTCTTC. The full variable domain, in which reference TRBV7-9 and TRBJ2-1 provide the parts outside the CDR3, is DTGVSQNPRHKITKRGQNVTFRCDPISEHNRLYWYRQTLGQGPEFLTYFQNEAQLEKSRLLSDRFSAERPKGSFSTLEIQRTEQGDSAMYLCASSLGVTTERWSYNEQFFGPGTRLTVL.

The J gene is TRBJ2-3, the V gene TRBV5-4; 12 bases align to TRBD2. In germline, CDR1 is SGHNT, CDR2 YYREEE (reference sequence). After removal of 4 bases from V and 4 bases from J, the junction contained 1 base not matched to a gene. This CDR3 comprises 14 residues. CDR3 sequence: CASSLAGGPDTQYF. CDR3 DNA sequence: TGTGCCAGCAGCCTAGCGGGGGGGCCAGATACGCAGTATTTT. Complete variable domain (other parts from reference TRBV5-4 and TRBJ2-3): ETGVTQSPTHLIKTRGQQVTLRCSSQSGHNTVSWYQQALGQGPQFIFQYYREEENGRGNFPPRFSGLQFPNYSSELNVNALELDDSALYLCASSLAGGPDTQYFGPGTRLTVL.

This sequence joins TRBV10-2 and TRBJ1-1; D call uncertain. The V and J ends lost 8 bases and 1 base respectively, with 11 bases between them. The CDR3 has 13 amino acids. The V gene's germline CDR1 is WSHSY and CDR2 SAAADI. For the CDR3, the DNA is TGCGCCAGCCTCAGGAACGGGAACACTGAAGCTTTCTTT. The encoded protein is CASLRNGNTEAFF.

The V call is TRBV6-6, the J call TRBJ1-5; 8 nucleotides agree with TRBD1. The CDR3 contains 14 residues. Germline trimming cut 4 bases from V and 6 bases from J; bases unmatched to any gene: 5. Per the germline V gene, CDR1 is MNHNY and CDR2 is SVGAGI (reference sequence). The CDR3 DNA reads as TGTGCCAGCAGTTTCCAGGGGGCAGGTCAGCCCCAGCATTTT. Translation: CASSFQGAGQPQHF.

This rearrangement joins TRBV27 to TRBJ2-1; weak D call: TRBD1 (6 bases). The CDR3 sequence is 14 residues long. Germline V CDR1 and CDR2: MNHEY, SMNVEV (reference sequence). Trimming removed 2 bases at V and 5 bases at J, with 10 bases between. The CDR3, as DNA: TGTGCCAGCAGTTTAAACAGGGTTGACAATGAGCAGTTCTTC. This sequence encodes CASSLNRVDNEQFF.

This chain connects TRBV19 to TRBJ2-1, with 10 bases aligning to TRBD2. The CDR3 length is 16 residues. V lost 1 base and J lost 6; bases outside the gene matches: 6. Germline loops: CDR1 LNHDA, CDR2 SQIVND (reference sequence). Here the CDR3 DNA reads TGTGCCAGTAGTATAGTCACTAGCGGGGTAGGCAATGAGCAGTTCTTC. It codes for CASSIVTSGVGNEQFF. The full variable domain, in which reference TRBV19 and TRBJ2-1 provide the parts outside the CDR3, is DGGITQSPKYLFRKEGQNVTLSCEQNLNHDAMYWYRQDPGQGLRLIYYSQIVNDFQKGDIAEGYSVSREKKESFPLTVTSAQKNPTAFYLCASSIVTSGVGNEQFFGPGTRLTVL.

V gene TRBV10-3 combines with J gene TRBJ1-3, with no clear D. There are 15 residues in the CDR3. V was clipped by 1 base and J by 0 bases, with 7 bases between them. Per germline, CDR1 ENHRY and CDR2 SYGVKD. The CDR3 nucleotides read TGTGCCATCAGTGAGTTCGACACCTCTGGAAACACCATATATTTT. This gives the protein CAISEFDTSGNTIYF.

This clone was observed a few times. This chain links TRBV7-9 with TRBJ1-1; a weak D match, TRBD1 (5 bases). The germline gives CDR1 SEHNR, CDR2 FQNEAQ (reference sequence). The V gene lost 5 bases and the J gene lost 4 bases, with 8 bases spanning the gap. The CDR3 is made up of 12 amino acids. Here the CDR3 DNA reads TGTGCCAGCAGCCCCAGGGCCACTGAAGCTTTCTTT. It specifies CASSPRATEAFF.

The rearrangement joins TRBV9 to TRBJ2-1; D is ambiguous. The CDR3 spans 12 residues. The germline gives CDR1 SGDLS, CDR2 YYNGEE. V was shortened by 4 bases and J by 7 bases, with 9 bases between the two germline ends. For the CDR3, the DNA is TGTGCCAGCAGCCCTTCGGGTAATGAGCAGTTCTTC. This translates into CASSPSGNEQFF.

The chain carries TRBV6-6 and TRBJ2-5; D unresolved. Germline values: CDR1 MNHNY, CDR2 SVGAGI (reference sequence). The CDR3 consists of 15 residues. The V end was cut by 2 bases, the J end by 5 bases, with 15 bases between. In DNA, the CDR3 is TGTGCCAGCAGTTACCGGGCCTCGCGAGAGGAGACCCAGTACTTC. Its translation: CASSYRASREETQYF.

The CDR3 protein is CASSFGTLNEKLFF. The CDR3 DNA sequence: TGTGCCAGCAGTTTTGGGACTCTAAATGAAAAACTGTTTTTT. The chain carries TRBV27 and TRBJ1-4; perhaps TRBD1 as D (5 bases). V lost 3 bases and J 5 bases, leaving 10 bases between the germline ends. The CDR3 loop spans 14 amino acids. Germline V gives CDR1 MNHEY, CDR2 SMNVEV (reference sequence). The full variable domain, in which reference TRBV27 and TRBJ1-4 provide the parts outside the CDR3, is EAQVTQNPRYLITVTGKKLTVTCSQNMNHEYMSWYRQDPGLGLRQIYYSMNVEVTDKGDVPEGYKVSRKEKRNFPLILESPSPNQTSLYFCASSFGTLNEKLFFGSGTQLSVL.

The chain employs TRBV28 and TRBJ2-5, with D perhaps matching TRBD1 or TRBD2 (6 bases each). Trimming took off 6 bases at V and 5 bases at J, with 22 bases between the two ends. Germline CDR1 is MDHEN and CDR2 is SYDVKM. This CDR3 spans 16 amino acids. CDR3 loop: CASSPQRLGGRETQYF. For the CDR3, the DNA is TGTGCCAGCAGCCCCCAAAGGTTGGGGGGCCGGGAGACCCAGTACTTC.

V is TRBV30 and J is TRBJ1-6; D uncertain. Germline assignment: CDR1 GTSNPN and CDR2 SVGIG (reference sequence). The CDR3 length is 17 residues. Trimming took 4 bases from V and 0 from J, leaving 16 bases between them. The CDR3 loop is CAWKSGRMSSYNSPLHF. CDR3 bases: TGTGCCTGGAAATCCGGAAGGATGAGCTCCTATAATTCACCCCTCCACTTT.

The chain combines TRBV2 with TRBJ2-5; 8 bases agree with TRBD2. The V and J ends lost 2 bases and 6 bases, in that order; junction bases with no gene match: 8. In germline, CDR1 is SNHLY, CDR2 FYNNEI. This CDR3 spans 15 amino acids. CDR3 sequence reads: CASSERGGGRQTQYF. CDR3 DNA: TGTGCCAGCAGTGAACGGGGGGGCGGGAGGCAGACCCAGTACTTC.

The chain uses TRBV7-2 and TRBJ2-7; TRBD2 aligns across 9 bases. V lost 1 base and J lost 5; bases outside the gene matches: 3. The germline V gene has CDR1 SGHTA and CDR2 FQGNSA. This CDR3 contains 14 residues. CDR3 region: CASSLVLAGNEQYF. The CDR3 bases are TGTGCCAGCAGCTTAGTTCTAGCGGGGAACGAGCAGTACTTC.

The chain links TRBV7-2 to TRBJ2-3, with unresolved D. The CDR3 totals 14 residues. Germline V gives CDR1 SGHTA, CDR2 FQGNSA. V was clipped by 1 base and J by 0 bases, with 5 bases between them. CDR3: CASSLVGSTDTQYF. CDR3 sequence (DNA): TGTGCCAGCAGCTTAGTTGGCAGCACAGATACGCAGTATTTT. Full variable domain (rest looked up from reference TRBV7-2 and TRBJ2-3): GAGVSQSPSNKVTEKGKDVELRCDPISGHTALYWYRQSLGQGLEFLIYFQGNSAPDKSGLPSDRFSAERTGGSVSTLTIQRTQQEDSAVYLCASSLVGSTDTQYFGPGTRLTVL.